One and the same sample provided the 25 T cell receptor beta chains below, sequenced in a study of blood T cell repertoires in COVID-19. Clones were read by immunoSEQ multiplex PCR, and TCRdb kept only the in-frame ones, dropping some. This sample has roughly 260,000 clones; 86% occur once, and the top ten carry approximately 2.4%. The source material was PBMCs or T cells enriched from blood (not recorded which). The receptors were gathered from a young woman who had recovered from COVID-19.

The CDR3: CASSLNWASESGELFF. Written as DNA, the CDR3 is TGTGCCAGCAGCTTAAATTGGGCTAGCGAGTCCGGGGAGCTGTTTTTT. The chain has TRBV7-2 and TRBJ2-2; D might be TRBD2 (6 bases). V lost 2 bases, J lost 6 bases, and 16 bases lay in between. Germline V gene data show CDR1 as SGHTA and CDR2 as FQGNSA. The CDR3 is 16 amino acids.

This chain connects TRBV5-1 to TRBJ2-7; 9 bases map to TRBD2. The junction had 5 bases not matched to a gene; V was cut back by 1 base and J by 0 bases. The CDR3 consists of 16 residues. Germline loops: CDR1 SGHRS, CDR2 YFSETQ. CDR3 in DNA: TGCGCCAGCAGCTTGTCCCTAGCGGGGAGCTCCTACGAGCAGTACTTC. It specifies CASSLSLAGSSYEQYF.

This sequence joins TRBV7-9 and TRBJ2-7, with 7 bases lining up with TRBD1. Germline CDR1 reads SEHNR; CDR2 reads FQNEAQ (reference sequence). CDR3 length: 15 amino acids. V lost 6 bases and J lost 0; bases outside the gene matches: 8. CDR3 nucleotide sequence: TGTGCCAGCAGTCCTCCGGGACAGAACTCCTACGAGCAGTACTTC. It encodes CASSPPGQNSYEQYF.

This chain connects TRBV2 to TRBJ2-3; 7 bases line up with TRBD1. With V trimmed by 5 bases and J by 2 bases, 4 bases remained unmatched. The length of the CDR3 is 14 residues. The germline gives CDR1 SNHLY, CDR2 FYNNEI. The CDR3 loop is CASSTGQHTDTQYF. CDR3 sequence (DNA): TGTGCCAGCAGTACGGGACAGCACACAGATACGCAGTATTTT.

The CDR3 is CASSFVLGGGAEAFF. The CDR3 nucleotides are TGCGCCAGCAGCTTTGTTTTGGGCGGGGGGGCTGAAGCTTTCTTT. The rearrangement uses TRBV5-1 and TRBJ1-1; D perhaps matches TRBD1 (5 bases). CDR1 and CDR2 from the germline V gene are SGHRS and YFSETQ. The CDR3 is made up of 15 amino acids. The germline V and J ends were trimmed by 2 bases and 6 bases, with 17 bases remaining between them.

The V gene is TRBV6-5, the J gene TRBJ2-3, with TRBD1 as a possible D gene (6 bases). The CDR3 has 16 residues. Germline CDR1 is MNHEY and CDR2 is SVGAGI. Trimming pared 4 bases from V and 0 bases from J, leaving 14 bases between. CDR3 protein: CASSLYRDTSTDTQYF. The CDR3 DNA sequence: TGTGCCAGCAGTTTATACCGGGACACGAGCACAGATACGCAGTATTTT.

This chain joins TRBV3-1 (or the pseudogene TRBV3-2) and TRBJ2-7; D call uncertain. The CDR3 is made up of 13 amino acids. CDR1 is LGHDT, CDR2 YNNKEL, per germline (reference sequence). V was cut by 1 base and J by 4 bases, with 8 bases left in between. For the CDR3, the DNA is TGTGCCAGCAGCCAAGGGGCTTGGTACGAGCAGTACTTC. Its translation is CASSQGAWYEQYF.

The chain combines TRBV5-1 with TRBJ1-1; D is uncertain. V was clipped by 2 bases and J by 3 bases, with 14 bases between them. CDR1 and CDR2 (germline): SGHRS, YFSETQ. The CDR3 runs to 15 residues. CDR3 residues: CASSFKVGGDTEAFF. In DNA form, the CDR3 reads TGCGCCAGCAGCTTTAAAGTGGGAGGTGACACTGAAGCTTTCTTT. Full variable domain (rest looked up from reference TRBV5-1 and TRBJ1-1): KAGVTQTPRYLIKTRGQQVTLSCSPISGHRSVSWYQQTPGQGLQFLFEYFSETQRNKGNFPGRFSGRQFSNSRSEMNVSTLELGDSALYLCASSFKVGGDTEAFFGQGTRLTVV.

The chain carries TRBV6-5 and TRBJ1-5; D not resolved. Trimming took off 6 bases at V and 5 bases at J, with 17 bases between the two ends. The CDR3 length is 15 residues. In germline, CDR1 is MNHEY, CDR2 SVGAGI. In DNA, the CDR3 is TGTGCCAGCAGAGCGAATCTCCGGGGTGATCAGCCCCAGCATTTT. It is translated as CASRANLRGDQPQHF.

J is TRBJ2-7 and V is TRBV5-6; 8 bases fit TRBD1. The CDR3 length is 14 residues. V was pared by 7 bases and J by 1 base, with 7 bases of the junction left unmatched. Germline lookup yields CDR1 SGHDT and CDR2 YYEEEE. The chain's CDR3 is CASGPRDRSYEQYF. Written as DNA, the CDR3 is TGTGCCAGCGGCCCCCGGGACAGGTCCTACGAGCAGTACTTC.

This clone was recorded only once. This sequence joins TRBV19 and TRBJ2-7; 8 bases are shared with TRBD2. Germline V CDR1 and CDR2: LNHDA, SQIVND (reference sequence). V shed 2 bases, J shed 3 bases, and the junction held 3 bases outside the gene matches. The CDR3 runs to 14 residues. The DNA for the CDR3 is TGTGCCAGTAGTATAACTAGCGGAGACTACGAGCAGTACTTC. Amino acid sequence: CASSITSGDYEQYF.

This chain connects TRBV4-3 to TRBJ1-4; possible D gene TRBD1, 6 bases. Trimming left V 0 bases short and J 4 bases short, with 21 bases between. Germline CDR1 is LGHNA and CDR2 is YSLEER. The CDR3 runs to 19 residues. CDR3 residues: CASSQDSQGRGAYNEKLFF. DNA of the CDR3: TGCGCCAGCAGCCAAGATAGTCAGGGGCGAGGGGCCTATAATGAAAAACTGTTTTTT.

In DNA form, the CDR3 reads TGCGCCAGCAGCTTGACCCCTGGCAGGGGGTCCGATGGCTACACCTTC. Its protein product is CASSLTPGRGSDGYTF. The chain has TRBV5-1 and TRBJ1-2; 7 positions agree with TRBD1. The CDR3 is made up of 16 amino acids. With V trimmed by 1 base and J by 6 bases, 12 bases remained unmatched. The germline V gene encodes CDR1 SGHRS and CDR2 YFSETQ.

The chain employs TRBV18 and TRBJ2-7; D perhaps matches TRBD2 (6 bases). In germline, CDR1 is KGHSH, CDR2 LQKENI. CDR3 length: 14 residues. The V and J ends lost 8 bases and 0 bases respectively, with 14 bases between them. CDR3 sequence reads: CASRHRDFSYEQYF. The CDR3 region has the DNA TGTGCCAGCCGGCACCGGGACTTCTCCTACGAGCAGTACTTC.

The chain employs TRBV5-1 and TRBJ2-7, with D possibly being TRBD1 (6 bases). Germline-derived CDR1 and CDR2 are SGHRS and YFSETQ. Trimming shortened V by 5 bases and J by 1 base, and 16 bases separated the two germline ends. CDR3 size: 15 residues. CDR3 residues: CASSSDRFVSYEQYF. CDR3 DNA sequence: TGCGCCAGCAGTTCGGACAGATTCGTTTCCTACGAGCAGTACTTC.

The rearrangement links TRBV2 to TRBJ2-5; 11 bases line up with TRBD2. The V gene's germline CDR1 is SNHLY and CDR2 FYNNEI. The V and J ends lost 2 bases and 1 base, in that order; junction bases with no gene match: 9. This CDR3 is built from 18 residues. CDR3: CASSEKIWGLAAQETQYF. CDR3 bases: TGTGCCAGCAGTGAAAAGATTTGGGGACTAGCGGCCCAAGAGACCCAGTACTTC.

The CDR3 protein is CASSLGGTGSPYQETQYF. The CDR3 region has the DNA TGTGCCAGCAGCTTAGGGGGGACAGGGAGCCCGTACCAAGAGACCCAGTACTTC. This chain connects TRBV11-2 to TRBJ2-5, with TRBD1 matching over 9 bases. CDR1 and CDR2 from the germline V gene are SGHAT and FQNNGV. The trim removed 1 base at V and 0 bases at J, leaving 9 bases unmatched. The CDR3 consists of 18 residues.

This clone appeared a few times. The DNA of the CDR3 is TGTGCCAGCAGCACAGGGCCAGGGGATGAGCAGTTCTTC. Translation: CASSTGPGDEQFF. The V and J genes are TRBV7-9 and TRBJ2-1; possibly TRBD1 for D (6 bases). This CDR3 is built from 13 residues. In germline, CDR1 is SEHNR, CDR2 FQNEAQ (reference sequence). The V gene lost 5 bases and the J gene lost 8 bases, with 13 bases spanning the gap.

The chain couples TRBV24-1 to TRBJ2-5; a weak D match, TRBD1 (6 bases). The V end lost 3 bases, the J end lost 1 base, and 11 bases lay between the germline ends. CDR1 is KGHDR, CDR2 SFDVKD, per germline. The CDR3 contains 15 residues. The CDR3 DNA follows: TGTGCCACCAGTGATCTCCGGGACACCCAAGAGACCCAGTACTTC. It encodes CATSDLRDTQETQYF.

This clone was recorded only once. J is TRBJ1-1 and V is TRBV19; maybe TRBD1 (6 bases). Trimming removed 3 bases at V and 2 bases at J, with 10 bases between. From germline, CDR1 is LNHDA and CDR2 SQIVND (reference sequence). The CDR3 extends over 14 amino acids. Here the CDR3 reads CASSISRGNTEAFF. The CDR3 nucleotides are TGTGCCAGTAGTATTAGCAGGGGTAACACTGAAGCTTTCTTT.

The rearrangement joins TRBV3-1 (or the pseudogene TRBV3-2) to TRBJ2-7, with unresolved D. Trimming left V 1 base short and J 4 bases short, with 5 bases between. Per the germline V gene, CDR1 is LGHDT and CDR2 is YNNKEL (reference sequence). The CDR3 is 12 amino acids. Here the CDR3 DNA reads TGTGCCAGCAGCCAAGGAGGTTACGAGCAGTACTTC. Protein sequence: CASSQGGYEQYF.

The chain combines TRBV19 with TRBJ1-4; possible D gene TRBD1, 5 bases. Looked up from germline, CDR1 is LNHDA and CDR2 is SQIVND (reference sequence). This CDR3 has 11 residues. Trimming stripped 5 bases from V and 12 bases from J, with 10 bases between. The CDR3 nucleotides are TGTGCCAGTAGTCCGGGGGGAGAACTGTTTTTT. This gives the protein CASSPGGELFF.

The rearrangement joins TRBV15 to TRBJ2-5, with D perhaps TRBD2 (6 bases). The CDR3 contains 16 residues. V was shortened by 1 base and J by 2 bases, with 14 bases between the two germline ends. Per germline, CDR1 LNHNV and CDR2 YYDKDF (reference sequence). The CDR3 region has the DNA TGTGCCACCAGCAGAGGAGGCGGGGCTACACAAGAGACCCAGTACTTC. It encodes CATSRGGGATQETQYF.

This chain links TRBV27 with TRBJ2-3, with 8 bases matching TRBD2. CDR3 size: 15 residues. Germline CDR1 MNHEY, CDR2 SMNVEV (reference sequence). The V segment lost 1 base and the J segment 4 bases; nucleotides outside the gene matches: 4. The CDR3 spells CASSLWASGSDTQYF. CDR3 sequence (DNA): TGTGCCAGCAGTTTATGGGCTAGCGGGTCAGATACGCAGTATTTT.

V gene TRBV5-1 combines with J gene TRBJ2-3, with 11 positions matching TRBD2. The CDR3 spans 18 residues. The ends lost 0 bases at V and 0 bases at J; junction bases unmatched: 6. CDR1 and CDR2 (germline): SGHRS, YFSETQ. The CDR3 region is CASSLATVAGGSTDTQYF. In DNA, the CDR3 is TGCGCCAGCAGCTTGGCAACCGTAGCGGGAGGGAGCACAGATACGCAGTATTTT.